Listed below are T cell receptor beta chains from one sample, sequenced in a study of CDR3 diversity in severe acne. In TCRdb, the PCR reads were re-called with MiXCR into one record per CDR3 protein. The sample records some 90,000 distinct CDR3 sequences, about half being singletons. Material: blood. These receptor sequences come from a male donor with severe acne vulgaris. Each CDR3 is given with its conserved first and last residue. The D gene is left open where the match is weak. The size field is filled for only some rows; it gives once, few, many or a size class.

d_gene	len	abundance	j_gene	v_gene	CDR3nt	CDR3aa
-	23	-	TRBJ2-5	TRBV24-1	-	CATSDPTAFYLCASSKYQETQYF
-	13	few	TRBJ1-1	TRBV2	TGTGCCAGCAGTGGGGGGTCGAACACTGAAGCTTTCTTT	CASSGGSNTEAFF
TRBD1	13	-	TRBJ1-1	TRBV29-1	TGCAGCGTCGGAGGACAGGGAGGCACTGAAGCTTTCTTT	CSVGGQGGTEAFF
-	14	few	TRBJ2-1	TRBV19	TGTGCCAGTAGTATAGATCTCCTTGAGAATGAGCAGTTCTTC	CASSIDLLENEQFF
TRBD1	13	once	TRBJ2-7	TRBV5-1	TGCGCCAGCAGCCTCGGGACAGGGTATGAGCAGTACTTC	CASSLGTGYEQYF
-	12	few	TRBJ1-2	TRBV6-4	TGTGCCAGCAGTGACGGAGCTTATGGCTACACCTTC	CASSDGAYGYTF
TRBD2	15	many	TRBJ2-7	TRBV6-1	TGTGCCAGCAGCCAAGGGACTAGCGGGATCTACGAGCAGTACTTC	CASSQGTSGIYEQYF
TRBD1	17	few	TRBJ1-3	TRBV7-8	TGTGCCAGCAGCCCAGGACAGGGAGTACTATCTGGAAACACCATATATTTT	CASSPGQGVLSGNTIYF
-	21	-	TRBJ2-5	TRBV20-1	-	CSARGAIEGGGYTFGSGTQYF
-	15	few	TRBJ2-5	TRBV11-2	TGTGCCAGCAGCCCAGGACGGAACTTCCAAGAGACCCAGTACTTC	CASSPGRNFQETQYF
TRBD1	15	few	TRBJ1-3	TRBV5-1	TGCGCCAGCAGCCTGGACAGGGAAGCCAGAAACACCATATATTTT	CASSLDREARNTIYF
-	16	many	TRBJ1-3	TRBV28	TGTGCCAGCACCGAGTCGGGGTCTCGTGGCGGAAACACCATATATTTT	CASTESGSRGGNTIYF
TRBD2	17	-	TRBJ2-2	TRBV24-1	TGTGCCACCAGTGATCTGGGACTAGCGGGAGGAACCGGGGAGCTGTTTTTT	CATSDLGLAGGTGELFF
-	12	-	TRBJ2-7	TRBV20-1	TGCAGTGCTACAGACAGCCGCTACGAGCAGTACTTC	CSATDSRYEQYF
-	11	-	TRBJ2-5	TRBV2	TGTGCCAGCAGTGAAAGTGGGACCCAGTACTTC	CASSESGTQYF
TRBD1	14	-	TRBJ1-1	TRBV19	TGTGCCAGTAGTCCCTGGGACAGGGGAACTGAAGCTTTCTTT	CASSPWDRGTEAFF
-	13	-	TRBJ2-7	TRBV24-1	TGTGCCACCAGTGGAAGACAGTCCTACGAGCAGTACTTC	CATSGRQSYEQYF
-	12	many	TRBJ2-1	TRBV7-9	TGTGCCAGCAGCTTAGAGTCCCATGAGCAGTTCTTC	CASSLESHEQFF
-	17	-	TRBJ2-6	TRBV10-3	TGTGCCATCAGTGAGTCGACTTCTGTCTCTGGGGCCAACGTCCTGACTTTC	CAISESTSVSGANVLTF
-	15	many	TRBJ1-6	TRBV11-2	TGTGCCAGCAGCTCGCAGGGGTTTACTAATTCACCCCTCCACTTT	CASSSQGFTNSPLHF
-	16	-	TRBJ2-6	TRBV4-3	TGCGTCGGCAGCCAGGGGGGGGGCTCTGGGGCCGACGTCCTGACTTTC	CVGSQGGGSGADVLTF
TRBD1	13	-	TRBJ1-1	TRBV10-3	TGTGCCATCAGGACGACAGGGGAGACTGAAGCTTTCTTT	CAIRTTGETEAFF
-	11	-	TRBJ1-1	TRBV6-5	TGTGCCAGCAGCACCGGGACAGAAGCTTTCTTT	CASSTGTEAFF